This T cell receptor (beta chain) was obtained from a study of blood T cell repertoires in COVID-19. Across the study: COVID-19 samples, acute and convalescent, were from the United States, Italy and Spain. The analysed material was cDNA or gDNA that came from T cells, B-cell-depleted T cells, or PBMCs.

The CDR3 is made up of 13 amino acids. Germline-derived CDR1 and CDR2 are LNHNV and YYDKDF (reference sequence). V lost 6 bases and J lost 5, with 10 bases in between. In the authors' methods: Amplification from reference gene primers served as the basis for estimated nucleated cell counts. The protocol was immunoSEQ multiplex PCR, while the TCRdb copy is restricted to in-frame clones and leaves out a portion. V and J calls and clone size come straight from that table; D and trimming were deduced from the DNA. Here the sample spans 70,000 or so clones, roughly 86% being singletons. The clonotype comes from an older man with active COVID-19. Sequencing used peripheral blood. The chain is built from TRBV15 and TRBJ2-2; D is possibly TRBD2 (6 bases). This CDR3 reads CATSRGTTGELFF. The CDR3 region has the DNA TGTGCCACCAGTCGCGGGACTACCGGGGAGCTGTTTTTT. The full variable domain, with the rest looked up from reference TRBV15 and TRBJ2-2, is DAMVIQNPRYQVTQFGKPVTLSCSQTLNHNVMYWYQQKSSQAPKLLFHYYDKDFNNEADTPDNFQSRRPNTSFCFLDIRSPGLGDTAMYLCATSRGTTGELFFGEGSRLTVL.